This entry lists 6 T cell receptor beta chains sequenced from one sample in a study of cytomegalovirus exposure and HLA in healthy donors. 13 Jbeta primers and 60 Vbeta primers were used for the PCR. The data were produced by immunoSEQ multiplex PCR, yet TCRdb's version contains in-frame clones alone and is incomplete. The table lists around 150,000 clones, about three fifths of them singletons. Sequenced input: PBMCs. The source is a male donor in good health and CMV-seronegative.

The chain combines TRBV2 with TRBJ1-3, with TRBD1 matching 9 bases. The CDR3 sequence is 15 residues long. Germline V gives CDR1 SNHLY, CDR2 FYNNEI. V lost 6 bases to trimming and J lost 2 bases; unmatched junction nucleotides: 5. CDR3 loop: CASSVGQGTGNTIYF. In nucleotides, the CDR3 is TGTGCCAGCAGCGTGGGACAGGGAACTGGAAACACCATATATTTT.

The chain employs TRBV27 and TRBJ1-2; D unresolved. This CDR3 is built from 14 residues. The germline CDR1 and CDR2 sequences are MNHEY and SMNVEV (reference sequence). Trimming left V 5 bases short and J 4 bases short, with 14 bases between. DNA of the CDR3: TGTGCCAGCAGTCAGGCCGGAACTCTCTATGGCTACACCTTC. Translation: CASSQAGTLYGYTF.

This rearrangement joins TRBV5-4 to TRBJ1-2; D unresolved. CDR1 and CDR2 (germline): SGHNT, YYREEE (reference sequence). CDR3 length: 15 residues. Trimming shortened V by 4 bases and J by 4 bases, and 17 bases separated the two germline ends. CDR3 bases: TGTGCCAGCAGCCCCGCAAACAGTCCTGTCTATGGCTACACCTTC. This translates into CASSPANSPVYGYTF.

This chain links TRBV5-4 with TRBJ2-3; 8 nucleotides match TRBD2. The CDR3 loop spans 15 amino acids. V trimming: 3 bases; J trimming: 1 base; junction bases outside the gene matches: 4. Looked up from germline, CDR1 is SGHNT and CDR2 is YYREEE (reference sequence). CDR3 DNA: TGTGCCAGCAGCTCCAGCGGGGGTGGCACAGATACGCAGTATTTT. Its protein is CASSSSGGGTDTQYF.

The chain has TRBV15 and TRBJ2-1; D perhaps matches TRBD1 (5 bases). The germline CDR1 and CDR2 sequences are LNHNV and YYDKDF (reference sequence). This CDR3 spans 14 amino acids. V dropped 1 base and J dropped 2 bases, with 6 bases sitting between them. The CDR3 DNA sequence: TGTGCCACCAGCAGAGTACAGGCCTACAATGAGCAGTTCTTC. Protein sequence: CATSRVQAYNEQFF.

This clone was counted once. The chain uses TRBV5-1 and TRBJ1-5; D remains ambiguous. CDR3 length equals 13 residues. The germline CDR1 and CDR2 sequences are SGHRS and YFSETQ. Deletions cut 5 bases from V and 5 bases from J, with 11 bases between. The CDR3 sequence is CASSEQEDQPQHF. The CDR3 DNA reads as TGCGCCAGCAGTGAACAAGAAGATCAGCCCCAGCATTTT.